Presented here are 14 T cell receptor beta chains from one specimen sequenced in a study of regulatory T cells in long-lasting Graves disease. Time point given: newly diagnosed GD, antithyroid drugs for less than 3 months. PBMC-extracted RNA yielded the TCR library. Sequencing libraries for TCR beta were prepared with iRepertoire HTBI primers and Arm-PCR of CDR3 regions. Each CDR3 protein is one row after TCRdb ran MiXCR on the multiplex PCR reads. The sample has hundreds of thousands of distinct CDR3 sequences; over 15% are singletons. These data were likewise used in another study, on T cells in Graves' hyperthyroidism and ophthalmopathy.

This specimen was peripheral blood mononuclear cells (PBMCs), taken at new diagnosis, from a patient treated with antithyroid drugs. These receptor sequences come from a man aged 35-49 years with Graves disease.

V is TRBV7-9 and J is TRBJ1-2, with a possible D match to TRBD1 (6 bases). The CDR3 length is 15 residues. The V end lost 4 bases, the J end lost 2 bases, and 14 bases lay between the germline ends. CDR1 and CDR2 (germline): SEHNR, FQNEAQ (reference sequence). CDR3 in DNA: TGTGCCAGCAGCTCACCCGCCACAGGGAACTATGGCTACACCTTC. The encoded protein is CASSSPATGNYGYTF. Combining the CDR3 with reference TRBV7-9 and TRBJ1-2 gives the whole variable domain DTGVSQNPRHKITKRGQNVTFRCDPISEHNRLYWYRQTLGQGPEFLTYFQNEAQLEKSRLLSDRFSAERPKGSFSTLEIQRTEQGDSAMYLCASSSPATGNYGYTFGSGTRLTVV.

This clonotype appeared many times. CDR3 amino acids: CASSEVKNTEAFF. In nucleotides, the CDR3 is TGTGCCAGCAGTGAAGTCAAGAACACTGAAGCTTTCTTT. V gene TRBV6-1 combines with J gene TRBJ1-1, with D uncertain. The CDR3 runs to 13 residues. Germline V CDR1 and CDR2: MNHNS, SASEGT. The germline V and J ends were trimmed by 1 base and 1 base, with 4 bases remaining between them.

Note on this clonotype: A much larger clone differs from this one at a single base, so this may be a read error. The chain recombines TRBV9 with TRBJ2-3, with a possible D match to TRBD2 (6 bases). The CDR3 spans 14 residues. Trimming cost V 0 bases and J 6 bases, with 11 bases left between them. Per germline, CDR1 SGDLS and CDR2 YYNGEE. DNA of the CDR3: TGTGCCAGCAGCGTAGGCGGGGAGGTTGATACGCAGTATTTT. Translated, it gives CASSVGGEVDTQYF.

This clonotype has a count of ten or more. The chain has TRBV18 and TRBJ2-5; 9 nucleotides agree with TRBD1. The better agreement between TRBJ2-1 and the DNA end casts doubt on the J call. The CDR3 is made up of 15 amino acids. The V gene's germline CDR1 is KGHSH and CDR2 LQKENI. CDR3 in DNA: TGTGCCAGCTCACCAATTGGACAGGGGTCCAATGAGCAGTTCTTC. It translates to CASSPIGQGSNEQFF.

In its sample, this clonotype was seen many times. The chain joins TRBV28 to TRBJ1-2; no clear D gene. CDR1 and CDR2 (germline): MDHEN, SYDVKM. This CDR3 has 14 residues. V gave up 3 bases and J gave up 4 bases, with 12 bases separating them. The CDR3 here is CASSFEGGSYGYTF. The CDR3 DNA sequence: TGTGCCAGCAGTTTCGAGGGAGGGAGCTATGGCTACACCTTC.

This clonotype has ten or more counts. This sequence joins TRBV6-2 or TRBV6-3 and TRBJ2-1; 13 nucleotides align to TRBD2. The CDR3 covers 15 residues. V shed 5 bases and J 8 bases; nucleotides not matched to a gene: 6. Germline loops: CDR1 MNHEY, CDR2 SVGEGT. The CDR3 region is CASSEFGTSGDEQFF. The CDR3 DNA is TGTGCCAGCAGTGAATTCGGGACTAGCGGGGATGAGCAGTTCTTC.

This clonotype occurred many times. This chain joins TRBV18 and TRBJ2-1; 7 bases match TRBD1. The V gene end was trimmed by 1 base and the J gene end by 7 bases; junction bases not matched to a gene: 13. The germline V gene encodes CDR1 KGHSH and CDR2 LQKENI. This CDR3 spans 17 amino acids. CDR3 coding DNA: TGTGCCAGCTCACCACTATCGTGGGCCGGGACAGATAATGAGCAGTTCTTC. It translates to CASSPLSWAGTDNEQFF.

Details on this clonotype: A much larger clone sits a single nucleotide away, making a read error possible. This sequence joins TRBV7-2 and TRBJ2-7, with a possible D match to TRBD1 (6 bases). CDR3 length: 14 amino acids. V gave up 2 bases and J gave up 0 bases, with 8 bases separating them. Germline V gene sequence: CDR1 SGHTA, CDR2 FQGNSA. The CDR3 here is CASSLWDNSYEQYF. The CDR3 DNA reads TGTGCCAGCAGCTTATGGGACAACTCCTACGAGCAGTACTTC. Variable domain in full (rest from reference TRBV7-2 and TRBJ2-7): GAGVSQSPSNKVTEKGKDVELRCDPISGHTALYWYRQSLGQGLEFLIYFQGNSAPDKSGLPSDRFSAERTGGSVSTLTIQRTQQEDSAVYLCASSLWDNSYEQYFGPGTRLTVT.

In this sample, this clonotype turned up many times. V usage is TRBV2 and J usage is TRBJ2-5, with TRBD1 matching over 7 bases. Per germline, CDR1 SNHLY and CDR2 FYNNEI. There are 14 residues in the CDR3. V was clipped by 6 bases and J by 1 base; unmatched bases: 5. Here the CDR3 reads CASSPDRTQETQYF. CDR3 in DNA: TGTGCCAGCAGCCCGGACAGGACCCAAGAGACCCAGTACTTC.

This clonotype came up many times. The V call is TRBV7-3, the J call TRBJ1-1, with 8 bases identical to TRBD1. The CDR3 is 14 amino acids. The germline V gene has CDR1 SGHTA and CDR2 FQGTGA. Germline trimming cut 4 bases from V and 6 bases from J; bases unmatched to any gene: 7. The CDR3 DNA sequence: TGTGCCAGCAGCTCCACAGGGGGTCTCTCTGAAGCTTTCTTT. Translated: CASSSTGGLSEAFF.

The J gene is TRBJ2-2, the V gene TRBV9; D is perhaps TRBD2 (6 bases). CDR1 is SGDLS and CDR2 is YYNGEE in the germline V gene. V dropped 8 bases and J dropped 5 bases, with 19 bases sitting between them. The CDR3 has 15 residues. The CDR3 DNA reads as TGTGCCAGTACACCCGGGACTTTTGGAACCGGGGAGCTGTTTTTT. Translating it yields CASTPGTFGTGELFF.

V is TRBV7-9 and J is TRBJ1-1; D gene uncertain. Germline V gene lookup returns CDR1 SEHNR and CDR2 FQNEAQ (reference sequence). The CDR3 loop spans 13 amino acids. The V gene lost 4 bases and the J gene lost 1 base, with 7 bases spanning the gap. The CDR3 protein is CASSSEGNTEAFF. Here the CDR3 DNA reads TGTGCCAGCAGCTCGGAGGGGAACACTGAAGCTTTCTTT.

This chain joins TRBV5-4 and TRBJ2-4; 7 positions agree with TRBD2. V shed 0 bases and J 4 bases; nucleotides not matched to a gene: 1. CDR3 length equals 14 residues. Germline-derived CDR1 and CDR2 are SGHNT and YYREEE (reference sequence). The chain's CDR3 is CASSLGGGKNIQYF. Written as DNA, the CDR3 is TGTGCCAGCAGCTTGGGGGGGGGGAAAAACATTCAGTACTTC.

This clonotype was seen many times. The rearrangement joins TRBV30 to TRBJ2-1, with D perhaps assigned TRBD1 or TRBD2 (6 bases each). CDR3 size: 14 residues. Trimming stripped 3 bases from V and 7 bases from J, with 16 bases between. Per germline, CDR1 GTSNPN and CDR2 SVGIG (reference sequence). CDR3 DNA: TGTGCCTGGAGCTCAAAAGGGGGGCGAAATGAGCAGTTCTTC. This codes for CAWSSKGGRNEQFF.